Listed below are T cell receptor beta chains from one sample, sequenced in a study of T cells after yellow fever vaccination. MiXCR, run by TCRdb on the 5' RACE reads, gives a single entry per CDR3 protein. The sample holds about 350,000 distinct CDR3 sequences, roughly 12% seen once. The sequencing used PBMCs, collected on the day of the first yellow fever vaccination. The receptors derive from a man younger than 35 who received the YFV17D yellow fever vaccine. Each CDR3 is given with its conserved first and last residue.

CDR3aa: CASSLVQGAIGELFF; len: 15; v_gene: TRBV11-2; j_gene: TRBJ2-2
CDR3aa: CASSLGPPLEQYF; len: 13; v_gene: TRBV7-2; j_gene: TRBJ2-7
CDR3aa: CASRSGGPTDTQYF; len: 14; v_gene: TRBV12-3/TRBV12-4; j_gene: TRBJ2-3
CDR3aa: CSANRDDGYTF; len: 11; v_gene: TRBV29-1; j_gene: TRBJ1-2
CDR3aa: CSARPLTVYEQYF; len: 13; v_gene: TRBV20-1; j_gene: TRBJ2-7
CDR3aa: CASSYPPSGDYNEQFF; len: 16; v_gene: TRBV6-5; j_gene: TRBJ2-1
CDR3aa: CASSAGHLNYGYTF; len: 14; v_gene: TRBV7-2; j_gene: TRBJ1-2
CDR3aa: CASSLRFGDTQYF; len: 13; v_gene: TRBV5-4; j_gene: TRBJ2-3
CDR3aa: CASSLGFGMNTEAFF; len: 15; v_gene: TRBV12-3/TRBV12-4; j_gene: TRBJ1-1
CDR3aa: CASSGGLGYNSPLHF; len: 15; v_gene: TRBV10-2; j_gene: TRBJ1-6
CDR3aa: CASSQDIGQLYGYTF; len: 15; v_gene: TRBV3-1; j_gene: TRBJ1-2
CDR3aa: CASSLDLGGPYEQYF; len: 15; v_gene: TRBV5-5; j_gene: TRBJ2-7
CDR3aa: CASSRSQGFQPQHF; len: 14; v_gene: TRBV28; j_gene: TRBJ1-5
CDR3aa: CASSWGDRGENQPQHF; len: 16; v_gene: TRBV28; j_gene: TRBJ1-5
CDR3aa: CSATPRGNEQYF; len: 12; v_gene: TRBV20-1; j_gene: TRBJ2-7
CDR3aa: CASSRGNSNQPQHF; len: 14; v_gene: TRBV7-9; j_gene: TRBJ1-5
CDR3aa: CAWSRRGGGGELFF; len: 14; v_gene: TRBV30; j_gene: TRBJ2-2
CDR3aa: CASSSGQRNTGELFF; len: 15; v_gene: TRBV5-4; j_gene: TRBJ2-2
CDR3aa: CASSLVAGVVTDTQYF; len: 16; v_gene: TRBV7-2; j_gene: TRBJ2-3
CDR3aa: CASSLSGEVTGELFF; len: 15; v_gene: TRBV5-1; j_gene: TRBJ2-2
CDR3aa: CASSLKGGPKNIQYF; len: 15; v_gene: TRBV7-2; j_gene: TRBJ2-4